This T cell receptor beta chain was identified in a study of T cell repertoires and HLA-DP antigens. Across the whole study: Average DNA input: approximately 230 ng for CD137+CD4+ sorts, approximately 1,200 ng pre-culture.

General study findings and limits: Clones undetected before culture averaged 36.3% against one allele and about 50% against the other. No separate analysis of naive versus memory CD4+ cells was done.

Trimming pared 5 bases from V and 9 bases from J, leaving 17 bases between. This CDR3 contains 14 residues. Germline assignment: CDR1 LNHDA and CDR2 SQIVND (reference sequence). Each pre-culture CD4+ sample aimed for 200,000 to 250,000 T cell genomes at deep resolution. This table comes from immunoSEQ multiplex PCR, and its TCRdb copy is limited to in-frame clones, with some not included. Of tens of thousands of clones in the sample, about 82% are singletons; the top ten hold roughly 1.6%. With regard to this clone: What it binds is unknown.

This TCR came from a man between 60 and 75 years old in good health and CMV-seronegative. The rearrangement links TRBV19 to TRBJ2-1; the D gene is possibly TRBD1 (5 bases). The material sequenced was CD4+ T cells from PBMCs. The CDR3, as DNA: TGTGCCAGTAGTTTGGGTGATCATAGGGGTGAGCAGTTCTTC. Translated: CASSLGDHRGEQFF.